This T cell receptor beta chain was retrieved from a study of T cells in Graves' hyperthyroidism and ophthalmopathy. In its sample, this clonotype was seen many times. TCR beta CDR3 regions were amplified from RNA transcripts. The study used the HTBI primer set for a first-round RT-PCR of the TCR CDR3. TCRdb redid the calling of the multiplex PCR reads with MiXCR, one entry per CDR3 protein. The table lists a few hundred thousand distinct CDR3 sequences, roughly 14% of them singletons, with under 7.5% in the top ten. The CDR3 runs 14 residues. V was clipped by 4 bases and J by 0 bases; unmatched bases: 1.

The chain is built from TRBV12-3 or TRBV12-4 and TRBJ2-3; 7 nucleotides match TRBD2. The specimen sequenced was blood. This TCR was sampled from a woman aged 25 to 39 with Graves' hyperthyroidism. The CDR3 sequence: CASSYSGSTDTQYF. The CDR3 DNA reads as TGTGCCAGCAGTTATAGCGGGAGCACAGATACGCAGTATTTT.